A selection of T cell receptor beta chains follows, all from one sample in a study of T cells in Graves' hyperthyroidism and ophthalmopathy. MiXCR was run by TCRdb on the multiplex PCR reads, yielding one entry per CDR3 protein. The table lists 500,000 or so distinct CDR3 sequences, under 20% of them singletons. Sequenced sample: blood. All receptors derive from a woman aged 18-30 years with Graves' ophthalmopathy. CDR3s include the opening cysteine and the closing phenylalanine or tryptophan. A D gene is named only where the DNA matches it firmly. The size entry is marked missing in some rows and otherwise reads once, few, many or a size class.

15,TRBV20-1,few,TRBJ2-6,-,TGCAGTGCTAGAGCGGGGGCATCTGGGGCCAACGTCCTGACTTTC,CSARAGASGANVLTF
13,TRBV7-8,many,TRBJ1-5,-,TGTGCCAGCAGCTCTCAGGGGAATCAGCCCCAGCATTTT,CASSSQGNQPQHF
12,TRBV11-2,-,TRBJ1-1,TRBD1,TGTGCCAGCAGCAACACAGGGGATGAAGCTTTCTTT,CASSNTGDEAFF
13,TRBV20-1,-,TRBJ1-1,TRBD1,TGCAGTGCTAGACAGGGGGACACCTACTTGGCTTTCTTT,CSARQGDTYLAFF
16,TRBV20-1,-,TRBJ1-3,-,TGCAGTGCTAGGGACGCCGGGCCCCTTTCTGGAAACACCATATATTTT,CSARDAGPLSGNTIYF
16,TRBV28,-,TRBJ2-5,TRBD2,TGTGCCAGCAGTTCCCAACTAGCGGGGGGGCCAGAGACCCAGTACTTC,CASSSQLAGGPETQYF
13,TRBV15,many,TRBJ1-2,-,TGTGCCACCAGGGACAGTCCTAACTATGGCTACACCTTC,CATRDSPNYGYTF
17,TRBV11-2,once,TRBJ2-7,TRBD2,TGTGCCAGCAGTCTTCTGAGGGGTAGCGGGGGCTCCTACGAGCAGTACTTC,CASSLLRGSGGSYEQYF
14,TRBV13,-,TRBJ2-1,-,TGTGCCAGCACCTCTTTTAGAGCGGACAATGAGCAGTTCTTC,CASTSFRADNEQFF
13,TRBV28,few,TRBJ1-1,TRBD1,TGTGCCAGCAGTGCGACAGGGTGGACTGAAGCTTTCTTT,CASSATGWTEAFF
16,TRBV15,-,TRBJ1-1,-,TGTGCCACCAGCGACGCAGGGGCCCTAATGAACACTGAAGCTTTCTTT,CATSDAGALMNTEAFF
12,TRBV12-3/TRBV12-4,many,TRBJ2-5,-,TGTGCCAGCTGCGGCAGACTCCAATCTCAGTACTTC,CASCGRLQSQYF
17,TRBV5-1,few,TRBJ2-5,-,TGCGCCAGCAGCTTGGGGGCCCTAGTCCCCAACCAAGAGACCCAGTACTTC,CASSLGALVPNQETQYF
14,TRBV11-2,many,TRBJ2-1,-,TGTGCCAGCAGATCGGGCCCCTTAACAAGTGAGCAGTTCTTC,CASRSGPLTSEQFF
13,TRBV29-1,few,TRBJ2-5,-,TGCAGCGTTGAACAGGGAGACCAAGAGACCCAGTACTTC,CSVEQGDQETQYF
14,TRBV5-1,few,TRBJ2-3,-,TGCGCCAGCAGCCCCCAGCGGAACACAGATACGCAGTATTTT,CASSPQRNTDTQYF
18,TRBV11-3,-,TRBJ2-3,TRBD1,TGTGCCAGCAGCTGGGGGGGGCCGGGACAGGGCCCCGAAGATACGCAGTATTTT,CASSWGGPGQGPEDTQYF
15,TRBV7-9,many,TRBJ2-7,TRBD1,TGTGCCAGCAGCCCCTCGACAGGGGGACCATACGAGCAGTACTTC,CASSPSTGGPYEQYF
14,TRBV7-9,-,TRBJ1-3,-,TGTGCCAGCAGGCAGGGGACAATTGGAAACACCATATATTTT,CASRQGTIGNTIYF
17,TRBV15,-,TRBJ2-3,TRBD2,TGTGCCACCAGCAGAGAGCCGAGCGGGGGGGCCGGAGATACGCAGTATTTT,CATSREPSGGAGDTQYF
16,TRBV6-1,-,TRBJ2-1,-,TGTGCCAGCAGTCAACGGACCGTTTACTCCTACAATGAGCAGTTCTTC,CASSQRTVYSYNEQFF
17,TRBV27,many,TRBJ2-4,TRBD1,TGTGCCAGCAGTTTGGGGTGGACAGGGGGCGCGGGAGACATTCAGTACTTC,CASSLGWTGGAGDIQYF
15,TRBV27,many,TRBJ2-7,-,TGTGCCAGCAGTTACTCCAACCCGGGGGCCTACGAGCAGTACTTC,CASSYSNPGAYEQYF
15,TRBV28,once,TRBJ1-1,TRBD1,TGTGCCAGCAGTCCCACAGGGGCCCTCCGGACTGAAGCTTTCTTT,CASSPTGALRTEAFF
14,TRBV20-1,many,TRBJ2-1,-,TGCAGTGCTAGAAGGTGGGGATCCTACAATGAGCAGTTCTTC,CSARRWGSYNEQFF
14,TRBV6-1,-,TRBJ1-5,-,TGTGCCAGCAGACCACAGTCGGGTAATCAGCCCCAGCATTTT,CASRPQSGNQPQHF
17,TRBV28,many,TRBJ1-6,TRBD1,TGTGCCAGCAGTCCTCCGGGACAGGGGGCCGCTAATTCACCCCTCCACTTT,CASSPPGQGAANSPLHF
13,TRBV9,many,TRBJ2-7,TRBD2,TGTGCCAGCAACCTAGCGGGGGGGGACGAGCAGTACTTC,CASNLAGGDEQYF
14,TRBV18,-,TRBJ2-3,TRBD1,TGTGCCAGCTCACTAGGGACAGAGTCAGATACGCAGTATTTT,CASSLGTESDTQYF
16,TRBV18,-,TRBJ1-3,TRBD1,TGTGCCAGCTCACCAGGGGACAGCTTCTCTGGAAACACCATATATTTT,CASSPGDSFSGNTIYF
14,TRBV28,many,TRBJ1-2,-,TGTGCCAGCACCCCACCGGGACTGGGCTATGGCTACACCTTC,CASTPPGLGYGYTF
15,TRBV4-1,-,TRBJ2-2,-,TGCGCCAGCAGCCAACCACCAAGGGGAACCGGGGAGCTGTTTTTT,CASSQPPRGTGELFF
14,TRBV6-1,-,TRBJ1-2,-,TGTGCCAGCAGTGAACCCACAGGGTCCTATGGCTACACCTTC,CASSEPTGSYGYTF
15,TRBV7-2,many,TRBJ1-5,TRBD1,TGTGCCAGCAGCTTAGCGATACAGGGGGCTCAGCCCCAGCATTTT,CASSLAIQGAQPQHF
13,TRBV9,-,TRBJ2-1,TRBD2,TGTGCCAGCAGCGGGACTAGATACAATGAGCAGTTCTTC,CASSGTRYNEQFF
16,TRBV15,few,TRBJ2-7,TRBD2,TGTGCCACCAGCAGGTATGGGACTAGCGGTGCCTACGAGCAGTACTTC,CATSRYGTSGAYEQYF